A selection of T cell receptor beta chains follows, all from one sample in a study of metastatic and nonmetastatic thyroid tumors. TCRdb reanalyzed the PCR reads with MiXCR. The sample lists fewer than 6,000 clones; 30% to 40% were seen once. The source material was adjacent normal tissue. The receptors were sampled from a female donor with papillary thyroid cancer or a benign thyroid nodule (not recorded which). Some clones in this sample may be carry-over from other donors' samples. The conserved cysteine and the conserved F or W are not part of the CDR3 here.

J gene	V gene	CDR3 protein
TRBJ2-7	TRBV5-1	ASSSGAGGAYYEQY
TRBJ1-1	TRBV27	ASSLSRDRFEAF
TRBJ2-2	TRBV12-3/TRBV12-4	ASSLSGARGELF
TRBJ2-7	TRBV28	ASSFRDRVSGSYGQY
TRBJ2-7	TRBV11-2	ASSLDLRAYEQY
TRBJ2-2	TRBV7-3	ASSLVSGITGELF
TRBJ2-3	TRBV5-1	ASSFKRLSTDTQY
TRBJ2-7	TRBV30	AWIKGPGPAYEQY
TRBJ1-5	TRBV19	ASSIKPGEHQPQH
TRBJ2-6	TRBV5-1	ASSPDRPGANVLT
TRBJ2-1	TRBV6-5	ASSHPGTSGQTGSYNEQF
TRBJ1-1	TRBV7-9	ASSFGANTEAF
TRBJ1-1	TRBV29-1	SVEDGRNTEAF
TRBJ1-5	TRBV5-4	ASTYSDRTGANQPQH
TRBJ1-4	TRBV4-2	ASSQVRGTTNEKLF
TRBJ1-5	TRBV4-1	ASSQDPQGPGYQPQH
TRBJ2-3	TRBV19	ASRRREGTDTQY
TRBJ2-7	TRBV6-1	ASSESVPGYEQY
TRBJ1-1	TRBV18	ASSVRRPEAY
TRBJ2-1	TRBV7-9	ASSSGDGEQF
TRBJ1-3	TRBV19	ASRILRDSGNTIY
TRBJ1-2	TRBV28	ASSFPGLRYGYT
TRBJ2-1	TRBV12-3/TRBV12-4	ASSLETSGEQF
TRBJ2-3	TRBV28	ASSPRGGARTDTQY
TRBJ2-1	TRBV29-1	SVAGGGLGSLNEQF
TRBJ2-1	TRBV12-3/TRBV12-4	ASSLQGKGGEQF
TRBJ1-1	TRBV5-1	ASSLVAGTNTEAF
TRBJ1-1	TRBV9	ASSEGGSNTEAF
TRBJ1-2	TRBV25-1	ASSPGTNYGYT
TRBJ1-2	TRBV27	ASSSFGGPYGYT
TRBJ2-7	TRBV20-1	SATGLAGPYEQY
TRBJ2-2	TRBV11-2	ASNTGLAVTGELF
TRBJ2-3	TRBV20-1	SAVPGRGTDTQY
TRBJ2-5	TRBV5-8	ASSLPGPIGETQY
TRBJ1-6	TRBV27	ASSLRENNSPLH
TRBJ2-7	TRBV7-9	ASSPAGYNYEQY
TRBJ2-3	TRBV28	ASSLPSRDTQY
TRBJ1-1	TRBV5-1	ASSGITGILNTEAF
TRBJ1-1	TRBV5-1	ASSLGGGQLTEAF
TRBJ1-6	TRBV6-2/TRBV6-3	ASSFAAATRGSASPLH
TRBJ2-7	TRBV7-9	ASSLVGESYEQY
TRBJ2-7	TRBV7-8	ASSLGGQESYEQY
TRBJ2-2	TRBV7-9	ASSSDNRGLSGELF